The 27 T cell receptor beta chains presented below share a single source sample, sequenced in a study of T cells after yellow fever vaccination. In TCRdb, the 5' RACE reads were re-called with MiXCR into one record per CDR3 protein. This sample has some 320,000 distinct CDR3 sequences, with 8.5% to 10% found just once. Sequenced material: CD4+ T cells sorted from PBMCs, taken 5 days after the yellow fever booster vaccination. The receptors stem from a man younger than 35 who received the YFV17D yellow fever vaccine.

As for this clonotype: A clone one base away is much larger, so this may be a read error. J is TRBJ2-3 and V is TRBV6-2 or TRBV6-3, with 7 positions matching TRBD2. The CDR3 has 14 amino acids. The germline V gene has CDR1 MNHEY and CDR2 SVGEGT. Unmatched junction bases numbered 5, after V lost 5 bases and J lost 3 bases. This chain's CDR3 is CASSTRGRTDTQYF. CDR3 in DNA: TGTGCCAGCAGTACCCGCGGGAGAACAGATACGCAGTATTTT.

This clonotype was observed a handful of times. This chain joins TRBV6-2 or TRBV6-3 and TRBJ1-1, with no clear D. Germline CDR1 and CDR2: MNHEY and SVGEGT. V was cut by 8 bases and J by 0 bases, with 13 bases left in between. This CDR3 is built from 14 residues. The CDR3 protein is CASSGGVMNTEAFF. The CDR3 bases are TGTGCCAGCTCGGGCGGAGTCATGAACACTGAAGCTTTCTTT.

The CDR3 protein is CASSRRGNEQYF. The CDR3 region has the DNA TGTGCCAGCAGCCGAAGGGGCAACGAGCAGTACTTC. The chain uses TRBV7-2 and TRBJ2-7; D is possibly TRBD1 (5 bases). Germline V lookup: CDR1 SGHTA, CDR2 FQGNSA. CDR3 length equals 12 residues. Deletions cut 5 bases from V and 5 bases from J, with 10 bases between.

The rearrangement uses TRBV4-1 and TRBJ1-5, with D tentatively TRBD1 (5 bases). Looked up from germline, CDR1 is MGHRA and CDR2 is YSYEKL. Trimming removed 0 bases from V and 9 bases from J, with 18 bases in between. The CDR3 length is 16 residues. The CDR3 bases are TGCGCCAGCAGCCAAGATGGGGCAGCCGGGCGGCTGCCCCAGCATTTT. Translation gives CASSQDGAAGRLPQHF.

The sample holds many counts of this clonotype. The chain has TRBV7-2 and TRBJ1-1, with D tentatively TRBD1 (5 bases). Germline CDR1 SGHTA, CDR2 FQGNSA. The length of the CDR3 is 15 residues. The V gene lost 5 bases and the J gene lost 3 bases, with 16 bases spanning the gap. For the CDR3, the DNA is TGTGCCAGCAGCCCGATGGGGGGAGTTGACACTGAAGCTTTCTTT. As protein: CASSPMGGVDTEAFF.

This clonotype came up many times. V usage is TRBV5-1 and J usage is TRBJ2-6; no reliable D call. From germline, CDR1 is SGHRS and CDR2 YFSETQ. This CDR3 spans 15 amino acids. V was clipped by 0 bases and J by 2 bases, with 6 bases between them. For the CDR3, the DNA is TGCGCCAGCAGCTTGGGTCGAACTGGGGCCAACGTCCTGACTTTC. It encodes CASSLGRTGANVLTF.

This clonotype was picked up a small number of times. V and J are TRBV3-1 and TRBJ2-3; D might be TRBD1 or TRBD2, each matching 6 bases. The germline V gene encodes CDR1 LGHDT and CDR2 YNNKEL (reference sequence). This CDR3 has 15 residues. Deletions cut 0 bases from V and 6 bases from J, with 13 bases between. The CDR3 loop reads CASSQDKTGADTQYF. In DNA form, the CDR3 reads TGTGCCAGCAGCCAAGATAAGACGGGGGCTGATACGCAGTATTTT.

This chain connects TRBV27 to TRBJ2-7, with 9 bases that match TRBD1. The junction had 9 bases not matched to a gene; V was cut back by 6 bases and J by 3 bases. Germline values: CDR1 MNHEY, CDR2 SMNVEV (reference sequence). The CDR3 is 15 amino acids. This CDR3 is CASSARPGQGYEQYF. CDR3 in DNA: TGTGCCAGCAGCGCTAGACCGGGACAGGGCTACGAGCAGTACTTC.

This clonotype was seen many times. The chain couples TRBV19 to TRBJ1-2, with 7 bases fitting TRBD1. This CDR3 has 14 residues. The junction had 10 bases not matched to a gene; V was cut back by 5 bases and J by 7 bases. Germline V lookup: CDR1 LNHDA, CDR2 SQIVND (reference sequence). CDR3 DNA sequence: TGTGCCAGTAGTGTGACAGGGAGTCCTCCTGGCTACACCTTC. Protein product: CASSVTGSPPGYTF.

This clonotype was detected a few times. V and J are TRBV6-2 or TRBV6-3 and TRBJ2-5; 9 bases are a match to TRBD2. This CDR3 comprises 15 residues. Losses at the gene ends were 5 bases for V and 5 bases for J; bases not matched to a gene: 9. CDR1 MNHEY and CDR2 SVGEGT come from the germline V gene. The CDR3 DNA reads as TGTGCCAGCAGTCGGCGGGGGGGCCTGGGGGAGACCCAGTACTTC. Residues: CASSRRGGLGETQYF.

This clonotype has a count of ten or more. V and J are TRBV5-1 and TRBJ2-5; tentatively, D is TRBD1 (6 bases). Trimming cost V 7 bases and J 5 bases, with 12 bases left between them. CDR1 is SGHRS, CDR2 YFSETQ, per germline. There are 12 residues in the CDR3. Here the CDR3 DNA reads TGCGCCAGCGGCACAGGGCTGGAGACCCAGTACTTC. It codes for CASGTGLETQYF.

The table lists this clonotype with a few counts. The chain carries TRBV19 and TRBJ1-6, with TRBD1 matching 8 bases. Trimming at V came to 11 bases and at J to 6 bases, leaving 6 bases not matched to a gene. This CDR3 spans 13 amino acids. Germline CDR1 LNHDA, CDR2 SQIVND (reference sequence). In DNA form, the CDR3 reads TGTGCCCCCACGGGACAGGTTAATTCACCCCTCCACTTT. This codes for CAPTGQVNSPLHF.

Many counts were recorded for this clonotype. The DNA of the CDR3 is TGTGCCATCAGTGAGTCGGCCCTAGCGGGGGCTCTCCGACAAGAGACCCAGTACTTC. Encoded protein: CAISESALAGALRQETQYF. The chain is built from TRBV10-3 and TRBJ2-5, with TRBD2 matching 10 bases. The germline CDR1 and CDR2 sequences are ENHRY and SYGVKD. The V and J ends lost 0 bases and 2 bases, in that order; junction bases with no gene match: 12. This CDR3 has 19 residues.

The chain carries TRBV6-6 and TRBJ2-5; weak D call: TRBD1 (5 bases). From germline, CDR1 is MNHNY and CDR2 SVGAGI (reference sequence). This CDR3 has 13 residues. With 5 bases removed from V and 5 bases from J, the gap between germline ends came to 12 bases. The chain's CDR3 is CASSGARPETQYF. In nucleotides, the CDR3 is TGTGCCAGCAGTGGGGCCCGACCGGAGACCCAGTACTTC.

The V gene is TRBV29-1, the J gene TRBJ2-1; 12 bases agree with TRBD2. J lost 8 bases, V lost 6 bases, and 11 bases had no gene match. The CDR3 contains 15 residues. Germline V CDR1 and CDR2: SQVTM, ANQGSEA. The chain's CDR3 is CSVRSGTSGGYEQFF. CDR3 coding DNA: TGCAGCGTCCGATCCGGCACTAGCGGGGGGTATGAGCAGTTCTTC.

In this sample, this clonotype turned up many times. The genes are TRBV10-3 and TRBJ2-1; 10 bases are shared with TRBD2. Trimming at V came to 4 bases and at J to 7 bases, leaving 16 bases not matched to a gene. Germline V gene data show CDR1 as ENHRY and CDR2 as SYGVKD. The CDR3 length is 18 residues. The CDR3 region has the DNA TGTGCCATCAGTGCTGGAAGCGGGGGGGCAGGGGGACAAAATGAGCAGTTCTTC. Protein sequence: CAISAGSGGAGGQNEQFF.

In this sample, this clonotype turned up many times. The chain combines TRBV29-1 with TRBJ2-3, with 9 bases that match TRBD2. The ends lost 6 bases at V and 4 bases at J; junction bases unmatched: 5. The CDR3 loop spans 13 amino acids. Germline V gene data show CDR1 as SQVTM and CDR2 as ANQGSEA. The CDR3 here is CSVRAGGPDTQYF. The CDR3 region has the DNA TGCAGCGTCCGAGCGGGGGGCCCAGATACGCAGTATTTT.

In nucleotides, the CDR3 is TGTGCCAGCATCAGGGCGGCAGGGCAAAACACCGGGGAGCTGTTTTTT. It yields the protein CASIRAAGQNTGELFF. The V gene is TRBV6-5, the J gene TRBJ2-2; perhaps TRBD1 as D (5 bases). Germline CDR1 reads MNHEY; CDR2 reads SVGAGI. V lost 7 bases to trimming and J lost 2 bases, with 17 bases between them. This CDR3 comprises 16 residues.

The chain links TRBV5-1 to TRBJ2-1; perhaps TRBD1 as D (5 bases). CDR3 size: 13 residues. Germline lookup yields CDR1 SGHRS and CDR2 YFSETQ. Trimming took off 2 bases at V and 4 bases at J, with 7 bases between the two ends. In DNA, the CDR3 is TGCGCCAGCAGCTTACAGGAGTACAATGAGCAGTTCTTC. Translation gives CASSLQEYNEQFF.

There are a few counts of this clonotype. This chain connects TRBV9 to TRBJ2-7; D is possibly TRBD1 or TRBD2 (5 bases each). The CDR3 contains 15 residues. V shed 0 bases and J shed 3 bases, with 13 bases lying between them. Germline CDR1 SGDLS, CDR2 YYNGEE. CDR3 in DNA: TGTGCCAGCAGCGTAGACGGGGCAGGAGTCTACGAGCAGTACTTC. Protein sequence: CASSVDGAGVYEQYF. Supplemented by reference TRBV9 and TRBJ2-7, the full variable domain reads DSGVTQTPKHLITATGQRVTLRCSPRSGDLSVYWYQQSLDQGLQFLIQYYNGEERAKGNILERFSAQQFPDLHSELNLSSLELGDSALYFCASSVDGAGVYEQYFGPGTRLTVT.

This chain links TRBV30 with TRBJ2-5, with D uncertain. The ends were cut back, 3 bases at V and 7 bases at J, with 6 bases in the middle. Germline V gene sequence: CDR1 GTSNPN, CDR2 SVGIG (reference sequence). The CDR3 covers 10 residues. The CDR3 here is CAWRGSTQYF. The CDR3 nucleotides read TGTGCCTGGAGGGGTTCGACCCAGTACTTC.

This clonotype was observed a few times. The chain couples TRBV2 to TRBJ2-2; TRBD2 agrees at 8 bases. This CDR3 is built from 13 residues. With 5 bases clipped from V and 6 bases from J, the junction kept 2 bases outside the gene matches. CDR1 and CDR2 (germline): SNHLY, FYNNEI. CDR3 in amino acids: CASSLLAAGELFF. CDR3 bases: TGTGCCAGCAGTTTACTAGCGGCCGGGGAGCTGTTTTTT.

This clonotype has only a few counts. The CDR3 sequence: CASSYSGGHGYTF. The CDR3 region has the DNA TGTGCCAGCAGTTACTCTGGAGGGCATGGCTACACCTTC. The chain couples TRBV6-2 or TRBV6-3 to TRBJ1-2; D call uncertain. Germline CDR1 is MNHEY and CDR2 is SVGEGT. The V gene lost 0 bases and the J gene lost 6 bases, with 8 bases spanning the gap. The CDR3 covers 13 residues.

This clonotype appeared a few times. The V call is TRBV5-1, the J call TRBJ2-2; TRBD2 agrees at 8 bases. V was pared by 7 bases and J by 0 bases, with 5 bases of the junction left unmatched. The germline V gene encodes CDR1 SGHRS and CDR2 YFSETQ. The CDR3 has 15 residues. In nucleotides, the CDR3 is TGCGCCAGCTCTCTGACTAGCGCGAACACCGGGGAGCTGTTTTTT. Translating gives CASSLTSANTGELFF.

The V gene is TRBV7-3, the J gene TRBJ2-3; possibly TRBD2 for D (5 bases). V lost 4 bases, J lost 3 bases, and 8 bases lay in between. This CDR3 contains 13 residues. Germline values: CDR1 SGHTA, CDR2 FQGTGA. The CDR3 region is CASSWAGTDTQYF. DNA for the CDR3: TGTGCCAGCAGCTGGGCGGGTACAGATACGCAGTATTTT.

The chain is built from TRBV19 and TRBJ1-1; D is perhaps TRBD1 (5 bases). The CDR3 has 15 residues. The germline V and J ends were trimmed by 3 bases and 0 bases, with 11 bases remaining between them. CDR1 LNHDA and CDR2 SQIVND come from the germline V gene (reference sequence). CDR3 nucleotides: TGTGCCAGTAGTATTATGGGGCAGATGAACACTGAAGCTTTCTTT. Residues: CASSIMGQMNTEAFF.

This clonotype showed up just a few times. The rearrangement links TRBV5-6 to TRBJ2-3; D is possibly TRBD1 or TRBD2 (6 bases each). V shed 0 bases and J shed 1 base, with 9 bases lying between them. In germline, CDR1 is SGHDT, CDR2 YYEEEE. This CDR3 comprises 15 residues. The CDR3 nucleotides are TGTGCCAGCAGCTTGGCCGGGGGCCGCACAGATACGCAGTATTTT. Its translation is CASSLAGGRTDTQYF.